Each of the 13 T cell receptor beta chains below was sequenced from the same sample in a study of radiotherapy plus CTLA-4 blockade in lung cancer. Libraries were prepared by immunoSEQ multiplex PCR; TCRdb keeps only in-frame clonotypes and omits some of them. The data contain over 75,000 clones, about 83% of them singletons. The sequences come from peripheral blood, collected from a patient treated with radiotherapy plus ipilimumab. The receptors originated from a human donor with non-small cell lung cancer who had stable disease on radiotherapy plus ipilimumab.

This chain uses TRBV27 with TRBJ1-1; D unresolved. V was pared by 4 bases and J by 6 bases, with 12 bases between. Germline values: CDR1 MNHEY, CDR2 SMNVEV (reference sequence). The CDR3 contains 13 residues. CDR3 nucleotides: TGTGCCAGCAGTTCCCCGGGAAGGGCTGAAGCTTTCTTT. It is translated as CASSSPGRAEAFF.

In its sample, this clone is medium-sized. The genes are TRBV28 and TRBJ2-7; D is ambiguous. Trimming pared 1 base from V and 8 bases from J, leaving 18 bases between. This CDR3 has 15 residues. Germline V gene sequence: CDR1 MDHEN, CDR2 SYDVKM. The chain's CDR3 is CASSLSRAAASKQYF. The CDR3 bases are TGTGCCAGCAGTTTATCCCGGGCAGCCGCCTCCAAGCAGTACTTC.

This clone was observed a handful of times. The chain has TRBV6-1 and TRBJ1-4, with D unclear. Germline V gives CDR1 MNHNS, CDR2 SASEGT. The CDR3 covers 11 residues. V lost 5 bases, J lost 7 bases, and 5 bases lay in between. The CDR3 region is CASSPAEKLFF. As DNA, the CDR3 is TGTGCCAGCAGTCCGGCTGAAAAACTGTTTTTT.

The chain couples TRBV5-1 to TRBJ2-3, with TRBD2 matching 7 bases. The CDR3 consists of 17 residues. V shed 4 bases, J shed 2 bases, and the junction held 13 bases outside the gene matches. In germline, CDR1 is SGHRS, CDR2 YFSETQ. This CDR3 reads CASSLVRGAGVTDTQYF. The CDR3 DNA is TGCGCCAGCAGCCTTGTAAGGGGCGCGGGAGTCACAGATACGCAGTATTTT. The entire variable domain, with the rest obtained from reference TRBV5-1 and TRBJ2-3, is as follows: KAGVTQTPRYLIKTRGQQVTLSCSPISGHRSVSWYQQTPGQGLQFLFEYFSETQRNKGNFPGRFSGRQFSNSRSEMNVSTLELGDSALYLCASSLVRGAGVTDTQYFGPGTRLTVL.

This chain joins TRBV15 and TRBJ2-6; the match to TRBD1 covers 8 bases. Unmatched junction bases numbered 6, after V lost 3 bases and J lost 2 bases. The CDR3 is made up of 17 amino acids. Germline CDR1 is LNHNV and CDR2 is YYDKDF (reference sequence). The CDR3 DNA follows: TGTGCCACCAGCAGGTTTGCAGGGGGCGCTGGGGCCAACGTCCTGACTTTC. As protein: CATSRFAGGAGANVLTF.

The chain is built from TRBV5-6 and TRBJ2-3; the D gene is possibly TRBD2 (7 bases). Germline CDR1 reads SGHDT; CDR2 reads YYEEEE. The CDR3 is made up of 14 amino acids. V lost 1 base and J lost 4, with 10 bases in between. The CDR3 DNA is TGTGCCAGCAGCTTGAGGGGGGGTGCAGATACGCAGTATTTT. It is translated as CASSLRGGADTQYF.

The chain joins TRBV2 to TRBJ2-1; D unclear. CDR1 and CDR2 (germline): SNHLY, FYNNEI. V dropped 7 bases and J dropped 3 bases, with 16 bases sitting between them. The CDR3 runs 15 residues. The CDR3 reads CASTSLRKDYNEQFF. Written as DNA, the CDR3 is TGTGCCAGCACGTCTCTACGGAAAGACTACAATGAGCAGTTCTTC.

The chain links TRBV7-2 to TRBJ2-3, with TRBD2 matching over 7 bases. Per the germline V gene, CDR1 is SGHTA and CDR2 is FQGNSA. The length of the CDR3 is 15 residues. Losses at the gene ends were 4 bases for V and 2 bases for J; bases not matched to a gene: 6. CDR3 nucleotide sequence: TGTGCCAGCAGCTCGACGGGACTACCCACAGATACGCAGTATTTT. Translation: CASSSTGLPTDTQYF. Supplemented by reference TRBV7-2 and TRBJ2-3, the full variable domain reads GAGVSQSPSNKVTEKGKDVELRCDPISGHTALYWYRQSLGQGLEFLIYFQGNSAPDKSGLPSDRFSAERTGGSVSTLTIQRTQQEDSAVYLCASSSTGLPTDTQYFGPGTRLTVL.

This clone has only a few counts. The chain joins TRBV5-1 to TRBJ2-2; TRBD2 matches 12 bases. Germline trimming cut 3 bases from V and 3 bases from J; bases unmatched to any gene: 9. The V gene's germline CDR1 is SGHRS and CDR2 YFSETQ. CDR3 length equals 18 residues. In nucleotides, the CDR3 is TGCGCCAGCAGCTCCGCGCTAGCGGGAGGGCCCGACACCGGGGAGCTGTTTTTT. Residues: CASSSALAGGPDTGELFF.

The chain joins TRBV14 to TRBJ2-7, with D maybe TRBD1 (6 bases). The V gene's germline CDR1 is SGHDN and CDR2 FVKESK. The CDR3 is made up of 15 amino acids. Trimming stripped 3 bases from V and 0 bases from J, with 12 bases between. CDR3 amino acids: CASSHLTGPSYEQYF. CDR3 nucleotide sequence: TGTGCCAGCAGCCACCTTACAGGGCCCTCCTACGAGCAGTACTTC.

J is TRBJ2-7 and V is TRBV5-4; unclear D gene. The CDR3 is made up of 16 amino acids. The germline V and J ends were trimmed by 4 bases and 0 bases, with 17 bases remaining between them. Germline loops: CDR1 SGHNT, CDR2 YYREEE (reference sequence). CDR3 region: CASSGASGGVSYEQYF. The CDR3 bases are TGTGCCAGCAGCGGAGCGTCGGGTGGGGTCTCCTACGAGCAGTACTTC.

V is TRBV4-1 and J is TRBJ2-5, with 9 bases matching TRBD2. The J segment lost 5 bases and the V segment lost 0 bases, leaving 7 bases of the junction unmatched. The germline V gene encodes CDR1 MGHRA and CDR2 YSYEKL. The CDR3 has 16 amino acids. The CDR3 reads CASSQDALAGWETQYF. The CDR3 DNA follows: TGCGCCAGCAGCCAAGATGCACTAGCGGGCTGGGAGACCCAGTACTTC.

This clone was detected only a few times. The chain employs TRBV21-1 and TRBJ1-3. TRBV21-1 is described as a pseudogene. This CDR3 has 19 residues. The CDR3 DNA reads as TGTGCCAGCAGCAAAGGGCGGAATCTCACCTTAGCGTGTGGAAACACCATATATTTT. Translation: CASSKGRNLTLACGNTIYF.